This T cell receptor beta chain was identified during a study of cytomegalovirus exposure and HLA in healthy donors. Looking at the study overall: Early released data had about 80 million unique TCRs, all coming from HLA-typed donors.

Use of 60 Vbeta and 13 Jbeta primers characterized the PCR. Generated by immunoSEQ multiplex PCR, the TCRdb table keeps only in-frame clones and is missing some. The data show under 200,000 clones, with roughly 73% seen just once and 4.9% held by the top ten. Donors showed nominal health when sampled, although they likely had unrecorded immune exposures. The CDR3 extends over 15 amino acids. CDR1 is MGHRA, CDR2 YSYEKL, per germline. V lost 5 bases, J lost 7 bases, and 11 bases stayed unmatched. This chain uses TRBV4-1 with TRBJ2-1, with TRBD2 identical over 7 bases. Material for sequencing was PBMCs. This TCR came from a male donor in good health and CMV-seronegative. As DNA, the CDR3 is TGCGCCAGCAGCTCTCCCGGGACTACGTTAAATGAGCAGTTCTTC. Its translation is CASSSPGTTLNEQFF.